One T cell receptor beta chain is described in this entry. The target antigen is unknown. The data belong to a study of shared clonotypes between healthy human individuals. The method was immunoSEQ multiplex PCR; TCRdb's version includes in-frame clones alone and lacks a portion of them. The data show about 1,800,000 clones, over 85% seen once. V was pared by 3 bases and J by 9 bases, with 26 bases between. CDR3 length: 17 amino acids. Germline V lookup: CDR1 LNHDA, CDR2 SQIVND (reference sequence). Study-wide findings and caveats: Larger richness was generally estimated for naive than memory subsets. Shared clonotypes: roughly 4.7% naive CD4, around 3.5% naive CD8, about 2.5% memory CD4, approximately 0.41% memory CD8.

CD45RO-negative, CCR7-positively selected cells formed the naive CD8 fraction, excluding terminally differentiated effector memory CD45RA+ cells. Sequences were obtained from naive CD8+ T cells sorted from blood. The rearrangement uses TRBV19 and TRBJ1-2; D is perhaps TRBD1 (5 bases). The sequence derives from a man aged 18 to 30 in good health. The CDR3: CASSMTLGEGFAISYTF. CDR3 sequence (DNA): TGTGCCAGTAGTATGACCCTCGGGGAGGGGTTTGCGATTAGCTACACCTTC.